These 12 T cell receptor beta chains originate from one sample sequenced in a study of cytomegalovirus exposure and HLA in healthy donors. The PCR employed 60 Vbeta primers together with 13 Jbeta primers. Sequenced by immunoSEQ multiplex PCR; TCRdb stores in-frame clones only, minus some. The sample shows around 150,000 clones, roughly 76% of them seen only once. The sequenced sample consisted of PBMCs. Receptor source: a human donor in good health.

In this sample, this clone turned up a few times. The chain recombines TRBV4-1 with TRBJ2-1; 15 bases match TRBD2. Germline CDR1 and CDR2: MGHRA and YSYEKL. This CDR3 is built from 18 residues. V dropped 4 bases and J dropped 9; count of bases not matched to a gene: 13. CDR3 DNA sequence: TGCGCCAGCAGCCCCCCCTCGGGGACTAGCGGGAGGACGGGTGAGCAGTTCTTC. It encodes CASSPPSGTSGRTGEQFF.

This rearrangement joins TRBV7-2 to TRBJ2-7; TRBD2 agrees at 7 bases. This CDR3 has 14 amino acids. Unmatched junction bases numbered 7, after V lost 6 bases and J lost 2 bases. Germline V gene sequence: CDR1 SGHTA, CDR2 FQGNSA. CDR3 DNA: TGTGCCAGCAGTTTAACCGGGACTACCTACGAGCAGTACTTC. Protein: CASSLTGTTYEQYF.

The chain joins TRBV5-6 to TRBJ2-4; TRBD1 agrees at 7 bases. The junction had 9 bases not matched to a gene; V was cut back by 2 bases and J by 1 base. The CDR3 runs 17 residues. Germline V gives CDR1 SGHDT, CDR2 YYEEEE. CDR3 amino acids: CASSFEQGRFAKNIQYF. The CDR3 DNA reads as TGTGCCAGCAGCTTTGAACAGGGGAGATTTGCCAAAAACATTCAGTACTTC.

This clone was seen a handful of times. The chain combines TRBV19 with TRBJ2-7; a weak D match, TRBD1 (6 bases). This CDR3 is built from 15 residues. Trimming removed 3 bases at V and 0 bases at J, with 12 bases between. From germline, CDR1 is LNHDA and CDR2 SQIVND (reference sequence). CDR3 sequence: CASSMRRGDSYEQYF. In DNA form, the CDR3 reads TGTGCCAGTAGTATGCGCAGGGGAGACTCCTACGAGCAGTACTTC. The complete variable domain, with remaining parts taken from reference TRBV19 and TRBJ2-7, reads DGGITQSPKYLFRKEGQNVTLSCEQNLNHDAMYWYRQDPGQGLRLIYYSQIVNDFQKGDIAEGYSVSREKKESFPLTVTSAQKNPTAFYLCASSMRRGDSYEQYFGPGTRLTVT.

CDR3 bases: TGTGCCAGCAGCTCGCCCGGGACTAGCGGGAGAGTTGACACCGGGGAGCTGTTTTTT. Amino acids: CASSSPGTSGRVDTGELFF. The chain links TRBV7-9 to TRBJ2-2; 14 positions agree with TRBD2. The germline V gene has CDR1 SEHNR and CDR2 FQNEAQ (reference sequence). V gave up 4 bases and J gave up 3 bases; unmatched junction bases: 10. This CDR3 comprises 19 residues.

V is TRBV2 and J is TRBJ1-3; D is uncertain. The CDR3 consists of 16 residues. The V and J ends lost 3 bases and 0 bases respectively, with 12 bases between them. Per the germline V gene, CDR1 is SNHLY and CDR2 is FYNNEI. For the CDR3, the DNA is TGTGCCAGCAGTGATCCGCAGGAATACTCTGGAAACACCATATATTTT. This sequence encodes CASSDPQEYSGNTIYF.

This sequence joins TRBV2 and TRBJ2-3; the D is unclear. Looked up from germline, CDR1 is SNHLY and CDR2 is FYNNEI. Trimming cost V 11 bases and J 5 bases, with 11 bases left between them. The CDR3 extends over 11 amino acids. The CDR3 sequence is CAGAREDTQYF. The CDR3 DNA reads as TGTGCCGGTGCCCGAGAAGATACGCAGTATTTT.

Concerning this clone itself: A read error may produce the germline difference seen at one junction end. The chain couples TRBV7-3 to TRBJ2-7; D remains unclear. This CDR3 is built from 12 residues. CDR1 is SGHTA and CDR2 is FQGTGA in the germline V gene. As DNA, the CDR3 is TGTGCCAGCAGCTTAACTTTTGAGTTCTTGGACTTC. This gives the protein CASSLTFEFLDF.

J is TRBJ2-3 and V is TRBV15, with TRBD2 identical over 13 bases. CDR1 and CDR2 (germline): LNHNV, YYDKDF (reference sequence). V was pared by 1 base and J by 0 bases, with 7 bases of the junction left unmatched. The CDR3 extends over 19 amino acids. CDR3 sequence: CATSRGRGLAGASTDTQYF. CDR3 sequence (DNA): TGTGCCACCAGCAGAGGTCGAGGACTAGCGGGAGCTAGCACAGATACGCAGTATTTT.

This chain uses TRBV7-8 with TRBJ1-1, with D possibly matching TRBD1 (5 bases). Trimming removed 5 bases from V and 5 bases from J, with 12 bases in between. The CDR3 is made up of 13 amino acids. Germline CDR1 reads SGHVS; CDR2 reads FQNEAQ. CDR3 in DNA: TGTGCCAGCAGCGCTCGGGGGAAGACTGAAGCTTTCTTT. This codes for CASSARGKTEAFF.

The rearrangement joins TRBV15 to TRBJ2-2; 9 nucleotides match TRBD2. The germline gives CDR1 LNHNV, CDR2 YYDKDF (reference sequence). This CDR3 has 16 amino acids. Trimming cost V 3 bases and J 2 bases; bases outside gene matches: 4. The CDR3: CATSRSGTSNTGELFF. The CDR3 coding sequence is TGTGCCACCAGCAGGTCCGGGACTAGCAACACCGGGGAGCTGTTTTTT.

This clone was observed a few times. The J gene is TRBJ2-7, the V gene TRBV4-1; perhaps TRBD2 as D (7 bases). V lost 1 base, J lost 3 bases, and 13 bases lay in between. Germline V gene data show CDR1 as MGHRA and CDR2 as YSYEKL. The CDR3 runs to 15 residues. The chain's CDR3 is CASSQVLGGGYEQYF. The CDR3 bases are TGCGCCAGCAGCCAAGTACTAGGGGGGGGCTACGAGCAGTACTTC.